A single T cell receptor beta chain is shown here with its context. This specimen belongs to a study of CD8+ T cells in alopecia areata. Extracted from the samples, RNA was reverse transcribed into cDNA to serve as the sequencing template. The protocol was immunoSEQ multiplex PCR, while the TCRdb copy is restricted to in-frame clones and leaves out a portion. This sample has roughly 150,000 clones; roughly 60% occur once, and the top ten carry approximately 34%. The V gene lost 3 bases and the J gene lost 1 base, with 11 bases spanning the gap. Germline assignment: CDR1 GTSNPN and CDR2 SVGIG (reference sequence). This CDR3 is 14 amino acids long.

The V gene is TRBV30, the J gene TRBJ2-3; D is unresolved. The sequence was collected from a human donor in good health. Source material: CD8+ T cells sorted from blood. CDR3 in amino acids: CAWSGTERTDTQYF. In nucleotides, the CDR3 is TGTGCCTGGAGCGGAACAGAACGCACAGATACGCAGTATTTT.